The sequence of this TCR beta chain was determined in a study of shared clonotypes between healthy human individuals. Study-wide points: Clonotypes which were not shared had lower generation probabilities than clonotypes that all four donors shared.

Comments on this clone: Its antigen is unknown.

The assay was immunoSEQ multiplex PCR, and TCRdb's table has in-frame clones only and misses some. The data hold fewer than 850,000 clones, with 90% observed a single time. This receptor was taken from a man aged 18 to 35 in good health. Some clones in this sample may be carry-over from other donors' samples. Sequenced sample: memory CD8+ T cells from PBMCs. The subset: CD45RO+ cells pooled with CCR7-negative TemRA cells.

The CDR3 region has the DNA TGCAGCGTTCTTGTCCTCTACGAGCAGTACTTC. Its translation: CSVLVLYEQYF. V gene TRBV29-1 combines with J gene TRBJ2-5; D not certain. The J call is in doubt because the DNA end fits TRBJ2-7 better. The CDR3 extends over 11 amino acids. Germline CDR1 reads SQVTM; CDR2 reads ANQGSEA.